The 16 T cell receptor beta chains below come from one sample, sequenced in a study of tumor-infiltrating lymphocytes in primary liver carcinoma. Unsorted whole blood supplied the blood RNA, and germline DNA was isolated too. Starting from 500 ng of total RNA, TCR beta cDNA was produced with a primer in the constant region. Library construction for TCR beta comprised three nested multiplex PCR rounds performed with slightly modified ARM-PCR. The first two PCR rounds used TRBV1-TRBV30 forward primers with a C-beta reverse primer, roughly 11 cycles each. MiXCR, applied by TCRdb to the multiplex PCR reads, yields one record per CDR3 protein. The sample holds almost 200,000 distinct CDR3 sequences, roughly two thirds seen once. Specimen: peripheral blood. The receptor set was obtained from a woman aged 60-70 years with primary liver carcinoma and hepatitis B virus infection.

Points on this clonotype: A much more abundant neighbour one base away suggests this may be a read error. The chain employs TRBV14 and TRBJ2-7; D remains ambiguous. CDR1 is SGHDN and CDR2 is FVKESK in the germline V gene. Trimming cost V 2 bases and J 9 bases, with 8 bases left between them. This CDR3 has 11 residues. The CDR3 nucleotides are TGTGCCAGCAGCCAACTTCGCGTGCAGTACTTC. As protein: CASSQLRVQYF.

With respect to this clonotype: Just one base apart from a much larger clone, this may be a read error. CDR3 protein: CASGHSRRGNVLDTQYF. The CDR3 DNA reads TGTGCCAGCGGCCATTCTCGACGAGGGAACGTACTGGATACGCAGTATTTT. V and J are TRBV14 and TRBJ2-3, with D tentatively TRBD2 (5 bases). The germline V gene has CDR1 SGHDN and CDR2 FVKESK. This CDR3 contains 17 residues.

Remarks on this clonotype: A junction end diverges from the germline sequence, so it may reflect a read error. The CDR3 loop reads CASSSLTRWGRLGTDTRYF. CDR3 DNA sequence: TGTGCCAGCAGTTCCCTAACGAGGTGGGGGCGCCTTGGGACAGATACGCGGTATTTT. The V and J genes are TRBV28 and TRBJ2-3; TRBD1 matches at 7 bases. CDR1 and CDR2 from the germline V gene are MDHEN and SYDVKM. The CDR3 is 19 amino acids.

V is TRBV7-8 and J is TRBJ2-3; D remains ambiguous. The CDR3 sequence is 16 residues long. Germline CDR1 reads SGHVS; CDR2 reads FQNEAQ. The V and J ends lost 2 bases and 8 bases respectively, with 20 bases between them. CDR3 DNA sequence: TGTGCCAGCAGCTTAATGTGGATCTGGCAGGAGAGTACGCAGTATTTT. It encodes CASSLMWIWQESTQYF.

On this clonotype itself: A clone one base away is much larger, so this may be a read error. The rearrangement links TRBV5-6 to TRBJ2-3; perhaps TRBD1 as D (5 bases). This CDR3 is 15 amino acids long. Germline V lookup: CDR1 SGHDT, CDR2 YYEEEE. Trimming removed 4 bases from V and 1 base from J, with 13 bases in between. As DNA, the CDR3 is TGTGCCAGCAGCCTTGGGGCGAGTCGCACAGATACGCAGTATTTT. Translating it yields CASSLGASRTDTQYF.

In the case of this clonotype: The junction departs from the called germline gene at one end, perhaps through a read error. V and J are TRBV6-5 and TRBJ2-2, with D unclear. The CDR3 length is 14 residues. CDR1 is MNHEY, CDR2 SVGAGI, per germline. CDR3 bases: TGTACCAGCAGCCGTTCTAGATCCACCGGGGAGCTGTTTTTT. Its protein product is CTSSRSRSTGELFF.

Points on this clonotype: It may be a read error: a sequence one base away is much more abundant. The gene calls are TRBV7-9 and TRBJ1-1, with D possibly matching TRBD1 (5 bases). Per germline, CDR1 SEHNR and CDR2 FQNEAQ (reference sequence). V gave up 11 bases and J gave up 3 bases, with 16 bases separating them. The CDR3 runs to 13 residues. The CDR3 DNA follows: TGTGCCCAGCAGCTGCGGGACGACACTGAAGCTTTCTTT. Protein product: CAQQLRDDTEAFF.

Comment on this clonotype: A much more abundant neighbour one base away suggests this may be a read error. The V call is TRBV6-7, the J call TRBJ2-3; D perhaps matches TRBD2 (5 bases). TRBV6-7 is an open reading frame whose function is uncertain. The CDR3 spans 14 residues. This CDR3 reads CASSYESSRDTQYF. The CDR3 coding sequence is TGTGCCAGCAGTTACGAGTCTAGCAGAGATACGCAGTATTTT.

About this clonotype itself: With a much larger clone just one base away, this may be a read error. The chain combines TRBV29-1 with TRBJ2-5; D is unclear. The CDR3 runs 11 residues. Germline V gene sequence: CDR1 SQVTM, CDR2 ANQGSEA. CDR3 protein: CSIEWGRSQYF. Written as DNA, the CDR3 is TGCAGCATTGAATGGGGTCGATCCCAGTACTTC.

This clonotype rates as medium-sized. This chain connects TRBV11-1 to TRBJ1-2, with D possibly TRBD1 on 6 matching bases. The CDR3 extends over 15 amino acids. V was cut by 5 bases and J by 8 bases, with 21 bases left in between. Germline V lookup: CDR1 SGHAT, CDR2 FQDESV (reference sequence). The CDR3 sequence is CASSDRQDPLGGYTF. The CDR3 DNA reads TGTGCCAGCAGCGATCGACAGGACCCCCTGGGAGGCTACACCTTC.

Comment on this clonotype: This clone may be a read error of a much larger clone one base away. The chain links TRBV28 to TRBJ2-1; 12 nucleotides agree with TRBD2. The CDR3 length is 18 residues. Trimming took 8 bases from V and 2 from J; bases not matched to a gene: 13. Germline values: CDR1 MDHEN, CDR2 SYDVKM. The CDR3: CASCSHRLAGGAYNEQFF. The CDR3 bases are TGTGCCAGCTGTTCTCATCGTCTAGCGGGAGGGGCCTACAATGAGCAGTTCTTC.

This clonotype was seen only once. This chain connects TRBV12-3 or TRBV12-4 to TRBJ2-5; 14 bases are a match to TRBD2. This CDR3 spans 17 amino acids. The CDR3 DNA reads as TGTGCTGGCAGAAGACTAGCGGGAGGGCCAAGAGTGGAAGACCAGTACTTC. Translation gives CAGRRLAGGPRVEDQYF.

This clonotype has a count of ten or more. V and J are TRBV11-3 and TRBJ2-5; the D gene is possibly TRBD2 (6 bases). Germline V gene lookup returns CDR1 SGHNT and CDR2 YENEEA. Trimming pared 4 bases from V and 0 bases from J, leaving 12 bases between. This CDR3 has 15 residues. CDR3 DNA: TGTGCCAGCAGCTCCCGTCGGGGGTACCAAGAGACCCAGTACTTC. It specifies CASSSRRGYQETQYF.

The rearrangement uses TRBV6-5 and TRBJ2-1; the match to TRBD2 covers 12 bases. The germline V gene has CDR1 MNHEY and CDR2 SVGAGI. The V and J ends lost 6 bases and 2 bases, in that order; junction bases with no gene match: 2. CDR3 size: 15 residues. CDR3 coding DNA: TGTGCCAGCAGCCGGACTAGCGGGACCTACAATGAGCAGTTCTTC. This translates into CASSRTSGTYNEQFF.

Comment on this clonotype: A much larger clone lies one base from this, so it may be a read error. This chain connects TRBV6-2 or TRBV6-3 to TRBJ2-1; 8 positions match TRBD2. Germline V gene sequence: CDR1 MNHEY, CDR2 SVGEGT. This CDR3 contains 15 residues. CDR3 loop: CASREAGVRYNEQLF. The CDR3 DNA follows: TGTGCCAGCAGGGAAGCGGGAGTACGGTACAATGAGCAGTTATTC.

A note on this clonotype: A read error may produce the germline difference seen at one junction end. Here the CDR3 reads CASSILLAEYQETRYF. In DNA, the CDR3 is TGTGCCAGCAGTATACTGCTAGCAGAGTACCAAGAGACCCGGTACTTC. The chain couples TRBV11-2 to TRBJ2-5; possibly TRBD2 for D (5 bases). Germline assignment: CDR1 SGHAT and CDR2 FQNNGV. CDR3 length equals 16 residues.